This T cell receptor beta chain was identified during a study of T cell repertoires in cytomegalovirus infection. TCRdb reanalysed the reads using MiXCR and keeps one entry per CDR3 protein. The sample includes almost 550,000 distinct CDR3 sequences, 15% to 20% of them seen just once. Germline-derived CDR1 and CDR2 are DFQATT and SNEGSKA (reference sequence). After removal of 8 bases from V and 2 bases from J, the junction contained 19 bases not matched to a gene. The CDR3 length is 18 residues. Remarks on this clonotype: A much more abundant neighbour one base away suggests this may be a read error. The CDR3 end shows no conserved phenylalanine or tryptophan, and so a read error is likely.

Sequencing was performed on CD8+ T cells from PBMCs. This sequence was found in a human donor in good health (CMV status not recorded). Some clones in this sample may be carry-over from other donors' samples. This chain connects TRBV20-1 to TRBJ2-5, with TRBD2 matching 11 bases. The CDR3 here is CSPTIWSGTSGPQETQYL. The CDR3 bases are TGCAGTCCCACTATATGGTCCGGGACTAGCGGTCCACAAGAGACCCAGTACTTA.